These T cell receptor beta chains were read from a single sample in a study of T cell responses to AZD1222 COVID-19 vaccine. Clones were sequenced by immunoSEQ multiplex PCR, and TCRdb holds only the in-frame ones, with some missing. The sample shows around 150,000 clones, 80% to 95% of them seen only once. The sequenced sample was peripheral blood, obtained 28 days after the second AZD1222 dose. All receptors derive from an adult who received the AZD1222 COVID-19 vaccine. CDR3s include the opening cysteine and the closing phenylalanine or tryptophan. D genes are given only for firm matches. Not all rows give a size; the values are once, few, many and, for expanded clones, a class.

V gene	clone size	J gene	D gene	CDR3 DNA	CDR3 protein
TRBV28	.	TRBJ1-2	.	TGTGCCAGCAGTTTCCTGGATGGCTACACCTTC	CASSFLDGYTF
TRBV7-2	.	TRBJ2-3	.	TGTGCCAGCAGCAGCAACCGGGAGACAGATACGCAGTATTTT	CASSSNRETDTQYF
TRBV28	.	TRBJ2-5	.	TGTGCCAGCAGTTCCACAGGGTTCCAAGAGACCCAGTACTTC	CASSSTGFQETQYF
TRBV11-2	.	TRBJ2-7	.	TGTGCCAGCAGCTTACTTGGGGGCGGGAGCGAAGACTACGAGCAGTACTTC	CASSLLGGGSEDYEQYF
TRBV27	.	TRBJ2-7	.	TGTGCCAGCAGTTCACCCGAAGGGCCCGGCTACGAGCAGTACTTC	CASSSPEGPGYEQYF
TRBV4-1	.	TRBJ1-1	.	TGCGCCAGCGCCTTAGGGCTGAACACTGAAGCTTTCTTT	CASALGLNTEAFF
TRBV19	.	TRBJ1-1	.	TGTGCCAGCGCACCCCCGACAGGAACAACTGAAGCTTTCTTT	CASAPPTGTTEAFF
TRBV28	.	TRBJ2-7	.	TGTGCCAGCAGTTCGAGGTACGAGCAGTACTTC	CASSSRYEQYF
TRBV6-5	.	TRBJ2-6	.	TGTGCCAGCAGTCCTCGGGGTGGGGCCAACGTCCTGACTTTC	CASSPRGGANVLTF
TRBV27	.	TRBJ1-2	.	TGTGCCAGCAGTTTCGGCAGGGGAAACTATGGCTACACCTTC	CASSFGRGNYGYTF
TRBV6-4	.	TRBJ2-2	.	TGTGCCAGCAGTGTAACGAACACCGGGGAGCTGTTTTTT	CASSVTNTGELFF
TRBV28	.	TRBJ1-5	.	TGTGCCAGCAGTTTATTGCGGAGTTCGGGCAATCAGCCCCAGCATTTT	CASSLLRSSGNQPQHF
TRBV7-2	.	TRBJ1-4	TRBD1	TGTGCCAGCAGCAAAGAACAGGGGGCGCCTGAAAAACTGTTTTTT	CASSKEQGAPEKLFF
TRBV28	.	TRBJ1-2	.	TGTGCCAGCAGTTCAGTTCCTAGGTATGGCTACACCTTC	CASSSVPRYGYTF
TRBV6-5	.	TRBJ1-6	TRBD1	TGTGCCAGCAGGACCGGGACAGGGAGAAATTCACCCCTCCACTTT	CASRTGTGRNSPLHF
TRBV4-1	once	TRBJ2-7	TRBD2	TGCGCCAGCAGCCTACAACAACTAGCGGGAAGCTCCTACGAGCAGTACTTC	CASSLQQLAGSSYEQYF
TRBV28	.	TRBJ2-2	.	TGTGCCAGCAGTGATACCCAGGTTAGGTTAACCGGGGAGCTGTTTTTT	CASSDTQVRLTGELFF
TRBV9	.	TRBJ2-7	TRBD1	TGTGCCAGCAGCCCAGGACAGGGAGCCTACGAGCAGTACTTC	CASSPGQGAYEQYF
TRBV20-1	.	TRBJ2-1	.	TGCAGTGCTAGCCGGGGACTTGAGCAGTTCTTC	CSASRGLEQFF
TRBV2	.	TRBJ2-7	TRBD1	TGTGCCAGCAGTGAGGGACAGGCCACGTACTTC	CASSEGQATYF
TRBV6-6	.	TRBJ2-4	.	TGTGCCAGCAGCCCCCTTAACCGGGGGGCCAAAAACATTCAGTACTTC	CASSPLNRGAKNIQYF
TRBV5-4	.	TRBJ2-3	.	TGTGCCAGCAGCCCCGGGTCTTATACGCAGTATTTT	CASSPGSYTQYF
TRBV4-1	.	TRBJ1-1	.	TGCGCCAGCAGCCAAGATGTCAGGGTAACTGAAGCTTTCTTT	CASSQDVRVTEAFF
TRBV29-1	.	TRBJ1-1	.	TGCAGCGTTGTAGAAGGTATAACGAACACTGAAGCTTTCTTT	CSVVEGITNTEAFF
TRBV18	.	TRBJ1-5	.	TGTGCCAGCTCACCGATACAGGGCGAACCCCAGCATTTT	CASSPIQGEPQHF
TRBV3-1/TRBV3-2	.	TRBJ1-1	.	TGTGCCAGCAGCCAGGGCCTGATGAACACTGAAGCTTTCTTT	CASSQGLMNTEAFF
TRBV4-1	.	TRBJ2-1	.	TGCGCCAGCAGCCCACCGGGACCCGGGAATGAGCAGTTCTTC	CASSPPGPGNEQFF
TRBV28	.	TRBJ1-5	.	TGTGCCAGCAGCCGTAGCAATCAGCCCCAGCATTTT	CASSRSNQPQHF
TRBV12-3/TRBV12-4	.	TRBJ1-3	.	TGTGCCAGCAGGCGGGACGTTGGTTACACCATATATTTT	CASRRDVGYTIYF
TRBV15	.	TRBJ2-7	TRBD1	TGTGCCACCAGCAGAGAGCCGACAGGGGAGTCCTACGAGCAGTACTTC	CATSREPTGESYEQYF
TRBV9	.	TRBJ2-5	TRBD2	TGTGCCAGCAGCCGAGGCGGTAGCGGGAGGGTAGAGACCCAGTACTTC	CASSRGGSGRVETQYF
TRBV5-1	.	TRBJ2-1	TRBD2	TGCGCCAGCAGCTTCCGATTACTAGCGGGAAACAATGAGCAGTTCTTC	CASSFRLLAGNNEQFF
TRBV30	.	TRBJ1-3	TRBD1	TGTGCCTGCCAGAGACAGGGGATGGCTGGAAACACCATATATTTT	CACQRQGMAGNTIYF
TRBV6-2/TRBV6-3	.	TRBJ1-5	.	TGTGCCAGCAGTTACTCGAGGGGTCAGCCCCAGCATTTT	CASSYSRGQPQHF
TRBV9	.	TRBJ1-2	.	TGTGCCAGCAGCGTAGTCGGGGGGAGCTATGGCTACACCTTC	CASSVVGGSYGYTF
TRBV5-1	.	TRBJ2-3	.	TGCGCCAGCAGCTTTAGAGAGGGCTCTAGCACAGATACGCAGTATTTT	CASSFREGSSTDTQYF